The T cell receptor (beta chain) under discussion was sequenced for a study of blood T cell repertoires in COVID-19. Background on the study: The samples span acute and convalescent COVID-19 from the United States, Italy and Spain. T cells, B-cell-depleted T cells, or PBMCs supplied cDNA or gDNA.

Per the study methods: Amplification of reference gene primers provided the estimated nucleated cell counts. Produced via immunoSEQ multiplex PCR; TCRdb's table is partial and in-frame only. V, J and clone size reflect that table, while D and trimming were determined from the DNA. The top ten clones hold about 4% of a sample with about 210,000 clones, around 82% of them seen once. Trimming took off 1 base at V and 3 bases at J, with 15 bases between the two ends. This CDR3 comprises 16 residues. Germline V gene sequence: CDR1 LGHDT, CDR2 YNNKEL (reference sequence). Those enrolled, adults aged roughly 18 to 89 years, came from fewer than 25 US areas.

J is TRBJ2-5 and V is TRBV3-1 (or the pseudogene TRBV3-2), with D possibly matching TRBD2 (6 bases). The source is a man aged 30-40 years with acute COVID-19. Sequencing used PBMCs or T cells enriched from blood (not recorded which). CDR3 sequence reads: CASSQASGGAEETQYF. DNA of the CDR3: TGTGCCAGCAGCCAAGCTTCTGGCGGGGCTGAAGAGACCCAGTACTTC.